The 20 T cell receptor beta chains presented below share a single source sample, sequenced in a study of cytomegalovirus exposure and HLA in healthy donors. A multiplex PCR was run with 60 Vbeta primers and 13 Jbeta primers. Method: immunoSEQ multiplex PCR; TCRdb's copy keeps in-frame clones and lacks some. The table lists around 80,000 clones, 65% to 75% of them singletons. The sample consisted of PBMCs. The receptors derive from a man between 35 and 55 years old in good health and CMV-seropositive.

The V call is TRBV5-1, the J call TRBJ1-3; the D gene is possibly TRBD1 (6 bases). Between the trimmed V and J ends, which lost 4 bases and 2 bases, there was a span of 13 bases. Per the germline V gene, CDR1 is SGHRS and CDR2 is YFSETQ. The CDR3 has 15 amino acids. CDR3: CASSPSGGPGNTIYF. CDR3 sequence (DNA): TGCGCCAGCAGCCCCTCCGGGGGGCCTGGAAACACCATATATTTT.

The gene calls are TRBV6-5 and TRBJ2-5; no definite D call. Germline CDR1 MNHEY, CDR2 SVGAGI. The CDR3 runs 11 residues. Trimming shortened V by 7 bases and J by 1 base, and 4 bases separated the two germline ends. DNA for the CDR3: TGTGCCAGCACTTCCCAAGAGACCCAGTACTTC. This encodes CASTSQETQYF.

CDR3 region: CASSFQRDREYEQYF. In nucleotides, the CDR3 is TGTGCCAGCAGTTTCCAAAGGGACAGGGAATACGAGCAGTACTTC. The rearrangement links TRBV2 to TRBJ2-7; 9 positions agree with TRBD1. Unmatched junction bases numbered 9, after V lost 5 bases and J lost 4 bases. The CDR3 is made up of 15 amino acids. The V gene's germline CDR1 is SNHLY and CDR2 FYNNEI.

V usage is TRBV4-1 and J usage is TRBJ1-5; D unclear. V lost 1 base to trimming and J lost 4 bases, with 5 bases between them. CDR1 is MGHRA, CDR2 YSYEKL, per germline. This CDR3 spans 13 amino acids. CDR3 residues: CASSQGGNQPQHF. CDR3 sequence (DNA): TGCGCCAGCAGCCAAGGAGGGAATCAGCCCCAGCATTTT.

This rearrangement joins TRBV30 to TRBJ2-3; a possible D gene is TRBD2 (6 bases). The CDR3 has 18 amino acids. V was clipped by 0 bases and J by 2 bases, with 21 bases between them. Per the germline V gene, CDR1 is GTSNPN and CDR2 is SVGIG (reference sequence). For the CDR3, the DNA is TGTGCCTGGAGTGTAGTATGGCGGGACCGATATTTCACAGATACGCAGTATTTT. It translates to CAWSVVWRDRYFTDTQYF. Filled out from reference TRBV30 and TRBJ2-3, the complete variable domain reads SQTIHQWPATLVQPVGSPLSLECTVEGTSNPNLYWYRQAAGRGLQLLFYSVGIGQISSEVPQNLSASRPQDRQFILSSKKLLLSDSGFYLCAWSVVWRDRYFTDTQYFGPGTRLTVL.

The chain recombines TRBV7-2 with TRBJ2-5; tentative D call: TRBD1 (6 bases). This CDR3 spans 15 amino acids. Trimming took 3 bases from V and 4 from J, leaving 15 bases between them. Looked up from germline, CDR1 is SGHTA and CDR2 is FQGNSA. The CDR3 here is CASSFWGRDGETQYF. The CDR3 coding sequence is TGTGCCAGCAGCTTTTGGGGGCGCGACGGAGAGACCCAGTACTTC. The entire variable domain, with the rest obtained from reference TRBV7-2 and TRBJ2-5, is as follows: GAGVSQSPSNKVTEKGKDVELRCDPISGHTALYWYRQSLGQGLEFLIYFQGNSAPDKSGLPSDRFSAERTGGSVSTLTIQRTQQEDSAVYLCASSFWGRDGETQYFGPGTRLLVL.

The rearrangement uses TRBV29-1 and TRBJ1-1; D perhaps matches TRBD1 (5 bases). This CDR3 is 11 amino acids long. Per the germline V gene, CDR1 is SQVTM and CDR2 is ANQGSEA. Between the trimmed V and J ends, which lost 7 bases and 6 bases, there was a span of 12 bases. The CDR3 reads CSAPTGAEAFF. In DNA form, the CDR3 reads TGCAGCGCCCCGACGGGGGCTGAAGCTTTCTTT.

This clone has a single count. The chain joins TRBV7-9 to TRBJ2-1; D may be TRBD1 (5 bases). The CDR3 extends over 18 amino acids. Germline lookup yields CDR1 SEHNR and CDR2 FQNEAQ (reference sequence). The ends were cut back, 2 bases at V and 7 bases at J, with 24 bases in the middle. This chain's CDR3 is CASSLRRLLTEDQNEQFF. In nucleotides, the CDR3 is TGTGCCAGCAGCTTACGGCGACTTCTGACAGAAGACCAAAATGAGCAGTTCTTC.

In its sample, this clone is medium-sized. The chain recombines TRBV4-2 with TRBJ2-5, with 9 positions matching TRBD2. With 4 bases clipped from V and 4 bases from J, the junction kept 10 bases outside the gene matches. Germline CDR1 and CDR2: LGHNA and YNFKEQ. This CDR3 has 16 residues. This chain's CDR3 is CASSLRIAGEGETQYF. In DNA form, the CDR3 reads TGTGCCAGCAGCCTAAGAATAGCGGGAGAAGGAGAGACCCAGTACTTC.

This rearrangement joins TRBV5-1 to TRBJ2-5; TRBD2 matches 10 bases. The germline CDR1 and CDR2 sequences are SGHRS and YFSETQ. With V trimmed by 0 bases and J by 6 bases, 14 bases remained unmatched. The CDR3 contains 18 residues. CDR3 sequence: CASSLVPERGGPGKTQYF. As DNA, the CDR3 is TGCGCCAGCAGCTTGGTCCCAGAGCGGGGGGGCCCGGGGAAGACCCAGTACTTC.

CDR3 region: CASSRGTSRETQYF. CDR3 nucleotide sequence: TGTGCCAGCAGTCGGGGGACTAGTAGGGAGACCCAGTACTTC. The chain uses TRBV6-6 and TRBJ2-5, with 8 nucleotides matching TRBD2. The J segment lost 5 bases and the V segment lost 5 bases, leaving 7 bases of the junction unmatched. CDR1 is MNHNY, CDR2 SVGAGI, per germline (reference sequence). CDR3 size: 14 residues.

This clone appeared a few times. The chain carries TRBV5-1 and TRBJ2-2; the D gene is possibly TRBD2 (5 bases). V lost 0 bases and J lost 0, with 9 bases in between. CDR3 size: 16 residues. Germline-derived CDR1 and CDR2 are SGHRS and YFSETQ. This CDR3 is CASSLVGGPNTGELFF. The CDR3 bases are TGCGCCAGCAGCTTGGTCGGCGGGCCGAACACCGGGGAGCTGTTTTTT. Together with reference TRBV5-1 and TRBJ2-2, the CDR3 gives the full variable domain: KAGVTQTPRYLIKTRGQQVTLSCSPISGHRSVSWYQQTPGQGLQFLFEYFSETQRNKGNFPGRFSGRQFSNSRSEMNVSTLELGDSALYLCASSLVGGPNTGELFFGEGSRLTVL.

V usage is TRBV7-6 and J usage is TRBJ2-3; tentatively, D is TRBD2 (6 bases). The CDR3 extends over 16 amino acids. The germline V gene has CDR1 SGHVS and CDR2 FNYEAQ. The ends were cut back, 0 bases at V and 0 bases at J, with 10 bases in the middle. The CDR3 DNA sequence: TGTGCCAGCAGCTTAGCGGGGGGATCTAGCACAGATACGCAGTATTTT. Protein product: CASSLAGGSSTDTQYF.

The chain uses TRBV6-5 and TRBJ1-1; D is unresolved. Trimming cost V 6 bases and J 1 base, with 15 bases left between them. This CDR3 has 15 amino acids. Germline V gene lookup returns CDR1 MNHEY and CDR2 SVGAGI. The DNA for the CDR3 is TGTGCCAGCAGATTTCTATCCGGTGGGAACACTGAAGCTTTCTTT. Translated: CASRFLSGGNTEAFF.

The V and J genes are TRBV5-4 and TRBJ2-1; 7 bases line up with TRBD2. CDR1 is SGHNT, CDR2 YYREEE, per germline (reference sequence). V trimming: 4 bases; J trimming: 3 bases; junction bases outside the gene matches: 10. The CDR3 has 16 residues. The CDR3 nucleotides are TGTGCCAGCAGCCTGGTGCGGGGGAGCGACTACAATGAGCAGTTCTTC. Residues: CASSLVRGSDYNEQFF.

This sequence joins TRBV6-1 and TRBJ2-1; 14 nucleotides agree with TRBD2. Germline loops: CDR1 MNHNS, CDR2 SASEGT. This CDR3 is built from 16 residues. Trimming at V came to 2 bases and at J to 8 bases, leaving 5 bases not matched to a gene. CDR3 DNA: TGTGCCAGCAGTGAAAAAGGGACTAGCGGGAGCCATGAGCAGTTCTTC. This sequence encodes CASSEKGTSGSHEQFF.

The sample holds one count of this clone. This chain uses TRBV4-3 with TRBJ2-7; 10 nucleotides agree with TRBD2. The CDR3 is made up of 14 amino acids. In germline, CDR1 is LGHNA, CDR2 YSLEER. With V trimmed by 4 bases and J by 6 bases, 6 bases remained unmatched. In DNA, the CDR3 is TGCGCCAGCAGCCGAGCGGGGGGGCGGTGCGAGCAGTACTTC. Encoded protein: CASSRAGGRCEQYF.

The genes are TRBV7-2 and TRBJ1-4; 9 nucleotides line up with TRBD1. V lost 2 bases, J lost 7 bases, and 5 bases stayed unmatched. CDR1 is SGHTA, CDR2 FQGNSA, per germline. The CDR3 is 15 residues long. The CDR3 loop is CASSLPTGGGEKLFF. The CDR3 coding sequence is TGTGCCAGCAGCTTACCGACAGGGGGAGGTGAAAAACTGTTTTTT. Full variable domain (remainder filled in from reference TRBV7-2 and TRBJ1-4): GAGVSQSPSNKVTEKGKDVELRCDPISGHTALYWYRQSLGQGLEFLIYFQGNSAPDKSGLPSDRFSAERTGGSVSTLTIQRTQQEDSAVYLCASSLPTGGGEKLFFGSGTQLSVL.

The chain is built from TRBV11-2 and TRBJ2-5, with D perhaps TRBD2 (5 bases). The ends were cut back, 2 bases at V and 5 bases at J, with 9 bases in the middle. The CDR3 sequence is 13 residues long. In germline, CDR1 is SGHAT, CDR2 FQNNGV. CDR3 in DNA: TGTGCCAGCAGCTTATGGACTCTCGAGACCCAGTACTTC. This gives the protein CASSLWTLETQYF.

The rearrangement links TRBV4-2 to TRBJ1-5; D is perhaps TRBD1 (6 bases). In germline, CDR1 is LGHNA, CDR2 YNFKEQ. The V end was cut by 0 bases, the J end by 2 bases, with 11 bases between. The CDR3 is 16 amino acids. CDR3 DNA: TGTGCCAGCAGCCAAGATGGAGGGGGGGGCAATCAGCCCCAGCATTTT. This sequence encodes CASSQDGGGGNQPQHF.